This is a list of T cell receptor beta chains from one sample in a study of blood T cells in healthy people across ages. TCRdb re-analysed the 5' RACE reads in MiXCR, keeping a single row per CDR3 protein. This sample has around 1,100,000 distinct CDR3 sequences, with less than 45% found just once. The sequenced material came from blood. The receptors derive from a man aged 18 to 29 in good health. CDR3s include the opening cysteine and the closing phenylalanine or tryptophan. The order of the fields is clone size, V gene, D gene, J gene, CDR3 DNA, CDR3 protein. A D gene is named only where the DNA matches it firmly. Some rows mark clone size as missing; the rest say once, few, many or name a class of expanded clone.

>few|TRBV4-2|NA|TRBJ1-2
TGTGCCAGCAGCCCCCGAGAAAGGAACTATGGCTACACCTTC
CASSPRERNYGYTF
>NA|TRBV2|NA|TRBJ2-1
TGTGCCAGCAGGCCCCAAAGGACCTCCTACAATGAGCAGTTCTTC
CASRPQRTSYNEQFF
>NA|TRBV4-2|NA|TRBJ2-7
TGTGCCAGCAGCCACAGAGCAGGGGATTCCTACGAGCAGTACTTC
CASSHRAGDSYEQYF
>NA|TRBV19|NA|TRBJ2-3
TGTGCCAGTAGTATAGCCCCACGCGGCAGGGCAGCAGATACGCAGTATTTT
CASSIAPRGRAADTQYF
>NA|TRBV3-1|NA|TRBJ2-1
TGTGCCAGCAGCCCCTACATAGGCAATGAGCAGTTCTTC
CASSPYIGNEQFF
>NA|TRBV29-1|TRBD1|TRBJ2-7
TGCAGCGTTGCGCCGGGACAGGGCGGGAGCGAGCAGTACTTC
CSVAPGQGGSEQYF
>few|TRBV29-1|TRBD1|TRBJ1-5
TGCAGCGTTGAGACAGGGGATGGTCAGCCCCAGCATTTT
CSVETGDGQPQHF
>few|TRBV27|NA|TRBJ1-2
TGTGCCAGCAGTTTGACTAGGAGGGACGGCTACACCTTC
CASSLTRRDGYTF
>once|TRBV20-1|TRBD2|TRBJ2-1
TGCGGTGCTAGAGGCGGGGGGTTCTCCTACAATGAGCAGTTCTTC
CGARGGGFSYNEQFF
>NA|TRBV20-1|TRBD1|TRBJ1-2
TGCAGTGCCCCCCTTTCAGGGGGCGATGGCTACACCTTC
CSAPLSGGDGYTF
>NA|TRBV7-2|TRBD1|TRBJ2-5
TGTGCCAGCAGCCCTACAGGGGACAATGAGCAGTACTTC
CASSPTGDNEQYF
>few|TRBV20-1|NA|TRBJ2-1
TGCAGTGCTAGACCCTCGGCGATTGAGCAGTTCTTC
CSARPSAIEQFF
>few|TRBV7-9|NA|TRBJ2-7
TGTGCCAGCAGCTTATCGGTCAGCACCTACGAGCAGTACTTC
CASSLSVSTYEQYF
>NA|TRBV18|NA|TRBJ2-7
TGTGCCAGCTCACCACAGGGTCTCGAGTGGGGCTCCTCCTACAATGAGCAGTACTTC
CASSPQGLEWGSSYNEQYF
>NA|TRBV4-2|TRBD2|TRBJ2-3
TGTGCCAGCAGCCAAGGGACTAGCGGGGGCCCTAGGTCCCCCACAGATACGCAGTATTTT
CASSQGTSGGPRSPTDTQYF
>NA|TRBV28|NA|TRBJ1-1
TGTGCCAGCAGTTTGGGGATTCGCGGGGACTTACGGGCTTTCTTT
CASSLGIRGDLRAFF
>NA|TRBV29-1|NA|TRBJ1-1
TGCAGCGCGGACCTCGGACCGGGAAGTACTGAAGCTTTCTTT
CSADLGPGSTEAFF
>few|TRBV5-1|TRBD2|TRBJ2-1
TGCGCCAGCAGCTCTGCGGGGGGGCCTAGGACCTACAATGAGCAGTTCTTC
CASSSAGGPRTYNEQFF
>few|TRBV30|NA|TRBJ1-2
TGTGCCTGGAAAGGTAGATCGGTGGGTCCCTATGGCTACACCTTC
CAWKGRSVGPYGYTF
>NA|TRBV5-1|TRBD1|TRBJ1-2
TGCGCCAGCAGCTTAAGTAAGGATCCCGGGACAGGGGACCCCTATAGCTACACCTTC
CASSLSKDPGTGDPYSYTF
>few|TRBV6-6|NA|TRBJ1-2
TGTGCCAGCAGTTACTCGGCCAGCAACCTTTATGGCTACACCTTC
CASSYSASNLYGYTF
>few|TRBV18|NA|TRBJ1-2
TGTGCCAGCTCTGAAGGGTTGGATGGCTACACCTTC
CASSEGLDGYTF